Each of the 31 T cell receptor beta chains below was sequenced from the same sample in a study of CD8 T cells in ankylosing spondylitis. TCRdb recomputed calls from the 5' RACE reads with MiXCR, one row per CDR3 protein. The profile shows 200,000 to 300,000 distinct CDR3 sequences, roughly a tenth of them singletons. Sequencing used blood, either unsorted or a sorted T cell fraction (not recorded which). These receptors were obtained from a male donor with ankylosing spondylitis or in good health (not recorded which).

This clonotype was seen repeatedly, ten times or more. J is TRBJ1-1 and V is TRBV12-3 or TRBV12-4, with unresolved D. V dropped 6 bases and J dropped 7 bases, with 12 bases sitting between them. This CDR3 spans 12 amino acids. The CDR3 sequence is CASSTNTYEAFF. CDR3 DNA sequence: TGTGCCAGCAGCACAAATACCTATGAAGCTTTCTTT.

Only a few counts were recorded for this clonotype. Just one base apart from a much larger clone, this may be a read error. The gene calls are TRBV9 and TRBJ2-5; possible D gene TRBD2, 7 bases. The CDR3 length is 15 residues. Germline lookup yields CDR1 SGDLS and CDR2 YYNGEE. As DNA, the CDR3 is TGTGTCAGCAGCGTAGAGGGGGGGACATTGGAGACCCAGTACTTC. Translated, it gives CVSSVEGGTLETQYF.

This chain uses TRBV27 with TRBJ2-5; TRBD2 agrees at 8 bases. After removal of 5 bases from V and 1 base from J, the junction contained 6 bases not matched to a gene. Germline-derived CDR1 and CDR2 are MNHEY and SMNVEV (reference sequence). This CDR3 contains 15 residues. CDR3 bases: TGTGCCAGCAGTAGGTTAGCGGGAACCCAAGAGACCCAGTACTTC. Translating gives CASSRLAGTQETQYF.

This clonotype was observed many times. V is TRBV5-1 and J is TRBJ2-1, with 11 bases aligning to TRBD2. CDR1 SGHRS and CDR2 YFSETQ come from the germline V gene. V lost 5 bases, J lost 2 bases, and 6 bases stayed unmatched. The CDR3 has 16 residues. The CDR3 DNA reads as TGCGCCAGCAGACCACCGGGACTAGCGGCCTACAATGAGCAGTTCTTC. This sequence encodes CASRPPGLAAYNEQFF.

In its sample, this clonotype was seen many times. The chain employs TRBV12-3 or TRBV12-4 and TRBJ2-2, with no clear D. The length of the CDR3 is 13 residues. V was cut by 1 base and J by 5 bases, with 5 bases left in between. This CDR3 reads CASSLEPTGELFF. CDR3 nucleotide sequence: TGTGCCAGCAGTTTAGAACCAACCGGGGAGCTGTTTTTT.

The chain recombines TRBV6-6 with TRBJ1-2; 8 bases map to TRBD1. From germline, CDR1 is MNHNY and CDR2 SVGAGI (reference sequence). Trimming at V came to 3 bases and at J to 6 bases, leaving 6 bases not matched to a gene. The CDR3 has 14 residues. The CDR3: CASSYSPGGDGYTF. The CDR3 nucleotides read TGTGCCAGCAGTTATAGTCCAGGGGGCGATGGCTACACCTTC.

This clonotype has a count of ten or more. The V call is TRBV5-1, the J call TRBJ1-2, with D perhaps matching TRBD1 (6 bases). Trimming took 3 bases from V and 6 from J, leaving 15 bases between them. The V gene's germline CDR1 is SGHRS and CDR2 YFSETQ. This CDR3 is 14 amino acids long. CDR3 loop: CASSSPDRGHGYTF. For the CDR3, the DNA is TGCGCCAGCAGCTCGCCGGACAGAGGCCATGGCTACACCTTC. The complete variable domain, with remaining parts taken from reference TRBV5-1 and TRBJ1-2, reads KAGVTQTPRYLIKTRGQQVTLSCSPISGHRSVSWYQQTPGQGLQFLFEYFSETQRNKGNFPGRFSGRQFSNSRSEMNVSTLELGDSALYLCASSSPDRGHGYTFGSGTRLTVV.

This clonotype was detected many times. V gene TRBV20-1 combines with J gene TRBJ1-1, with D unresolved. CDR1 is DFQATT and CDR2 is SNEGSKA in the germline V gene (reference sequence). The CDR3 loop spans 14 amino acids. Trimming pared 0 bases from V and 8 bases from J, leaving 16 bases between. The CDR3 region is CSARDFAGRREAFF. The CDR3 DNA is TGCAGTGCTAGAGATTTTGCAGGCCGTCGGGAAGCTTTCTTT.

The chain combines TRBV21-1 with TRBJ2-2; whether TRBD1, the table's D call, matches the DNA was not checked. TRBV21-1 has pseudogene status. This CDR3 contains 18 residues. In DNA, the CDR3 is TGTGCCAGCAGCAAATTAGATACTCCCACAGGGTACACCGGGGAGCTGTTTTTT. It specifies CASSKLDTPTGYTGELFF.

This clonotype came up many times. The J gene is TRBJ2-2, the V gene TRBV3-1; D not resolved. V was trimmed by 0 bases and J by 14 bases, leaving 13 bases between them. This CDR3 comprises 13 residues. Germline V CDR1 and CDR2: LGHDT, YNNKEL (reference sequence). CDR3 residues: CASSQDRVPGLFF. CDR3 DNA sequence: TGTGCCAGCAGCCAAGATCGGGTGCCGGGCCTGTTTTTT.

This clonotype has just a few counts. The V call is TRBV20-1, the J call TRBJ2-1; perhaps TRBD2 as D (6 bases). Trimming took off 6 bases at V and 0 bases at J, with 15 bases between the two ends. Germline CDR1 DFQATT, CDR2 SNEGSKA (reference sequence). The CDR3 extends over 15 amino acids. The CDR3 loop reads CSAAGGAGSYNEQFF. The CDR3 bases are TGCAGTGCCGCCGGAGGAGCGGGCTCCTACAATGAGCAGTTCTTC.

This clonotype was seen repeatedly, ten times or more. The CDR3 protein is CASSLYRSGGAKQPQHF. The CDR3 DNA is TGTGCCAGCAGCTTATATAGGAGTGGAGGGGCAAAACAGCCCCAGCATTTT. The genes are TRBV7-8 and TRBJ1-5; possibly TRBD1 for D (5 bases). CDR1 is SGHVS and CDR2 is FQNEAQ in the germline V gene. V was clipped by 2 bases and J by 7 bases, with 21 bases between them. The CDR3 has 17 residues. The variable domain in full, completed from reference TRBV7-8 and TRBJ1-5, reads GAGVSQSPRYKVAKRGQDVALRCDPISGHVSLFWYQQALGQGPEFLTYFQNEAQLDKSGLPSDRFFAERPEGSVSTLKIQRTQQEDSAVYLCASSLYRSGGAKQPQHFGDGTRLSIL.

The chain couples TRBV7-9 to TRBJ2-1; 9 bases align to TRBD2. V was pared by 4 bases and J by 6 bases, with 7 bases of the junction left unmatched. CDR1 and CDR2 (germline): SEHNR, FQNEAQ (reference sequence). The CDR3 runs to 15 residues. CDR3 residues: CASSSASGEFNEQFF. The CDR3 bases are TGTGCCAGCAGCTCGGCTAGCGGGGAGTTCAATGAGCAGTTCTTC.

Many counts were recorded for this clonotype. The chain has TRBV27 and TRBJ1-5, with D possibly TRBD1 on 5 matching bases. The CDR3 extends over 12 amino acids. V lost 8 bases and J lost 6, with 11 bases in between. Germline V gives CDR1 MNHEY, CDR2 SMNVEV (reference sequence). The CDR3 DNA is TGTGCCAGCGGACCAGGGTTTCAGCCCCAGCATTTT. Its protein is CASGPGFQPQHF.

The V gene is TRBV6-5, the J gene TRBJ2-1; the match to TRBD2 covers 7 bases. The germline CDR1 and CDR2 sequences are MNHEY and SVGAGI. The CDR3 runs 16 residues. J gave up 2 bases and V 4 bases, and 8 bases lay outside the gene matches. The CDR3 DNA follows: TGTGCCAGCAGTTCGTCCCGCGGGGGAACCTACAATGAGCAGTTCTTC. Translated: CASSSSRGGTYNEQFF.

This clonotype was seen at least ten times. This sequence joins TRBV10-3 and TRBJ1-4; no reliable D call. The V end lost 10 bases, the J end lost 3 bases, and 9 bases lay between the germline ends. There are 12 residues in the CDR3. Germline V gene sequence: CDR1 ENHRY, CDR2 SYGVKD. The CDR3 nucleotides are TGTGCCACCCGGAATCCTAATGAAAAACTGTTTTTT. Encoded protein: CATRNPNEKLFF.

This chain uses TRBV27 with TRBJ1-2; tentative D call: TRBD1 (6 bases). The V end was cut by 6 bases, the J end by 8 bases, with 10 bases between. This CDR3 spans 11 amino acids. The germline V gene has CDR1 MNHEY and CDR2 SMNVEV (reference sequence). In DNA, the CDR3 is TGTGCCAGCAGGGGGGCTCGGGGCTACACCTTC. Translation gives CASRGARGYTF.

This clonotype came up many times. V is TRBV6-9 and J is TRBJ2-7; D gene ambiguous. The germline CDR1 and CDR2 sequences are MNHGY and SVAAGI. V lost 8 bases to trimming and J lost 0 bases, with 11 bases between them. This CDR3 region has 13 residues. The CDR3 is CASWGFTSYEQYF. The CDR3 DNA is TGTGCCAGCTGGGGATTTACCTCCTACGAGCAGTACTTC.

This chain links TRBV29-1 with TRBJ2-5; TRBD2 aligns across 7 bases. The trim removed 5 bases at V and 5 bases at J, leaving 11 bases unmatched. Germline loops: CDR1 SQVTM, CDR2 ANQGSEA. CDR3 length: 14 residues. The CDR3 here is CSVSHGRAGETQYF. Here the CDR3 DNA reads TGCAGCGTTTCCCATGGGAGGGCCGGTGAGACCCAGTACTTC.

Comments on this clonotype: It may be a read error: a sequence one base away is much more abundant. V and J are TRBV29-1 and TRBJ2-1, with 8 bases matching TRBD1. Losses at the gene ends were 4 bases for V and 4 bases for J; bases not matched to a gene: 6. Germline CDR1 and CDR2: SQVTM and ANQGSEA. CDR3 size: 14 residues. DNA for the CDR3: TGCAGCGTTGGCCGTGACAGGGGATACAATGAGCAGTTCTTC. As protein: CSVGRDRGYNEQFF.

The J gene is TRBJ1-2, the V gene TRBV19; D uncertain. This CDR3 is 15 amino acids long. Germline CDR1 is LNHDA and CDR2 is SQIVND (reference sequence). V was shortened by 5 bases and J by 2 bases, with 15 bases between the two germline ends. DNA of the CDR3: TGTGCCAGTAGTCGCCCGCCGGAACACAACTATGGCTACACCTTC. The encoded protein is CASSRPPEHNYGYTF.

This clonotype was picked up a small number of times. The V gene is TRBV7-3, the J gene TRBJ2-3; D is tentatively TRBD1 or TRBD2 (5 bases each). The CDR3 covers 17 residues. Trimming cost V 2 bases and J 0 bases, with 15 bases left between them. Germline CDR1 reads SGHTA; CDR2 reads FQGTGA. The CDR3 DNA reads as TGTGCCAGCAGCTTAGAGGGGTGGGAGCCAAGCACAGATACGCAGTATTTT. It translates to CASSLEGWEPSTDTQYF.

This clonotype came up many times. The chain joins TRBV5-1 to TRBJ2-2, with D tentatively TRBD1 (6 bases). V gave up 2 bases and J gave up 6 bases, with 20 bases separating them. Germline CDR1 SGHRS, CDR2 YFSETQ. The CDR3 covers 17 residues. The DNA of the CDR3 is TGCGCCAGCAGCTTTTTTCCCAGGGGTGGGAAAGCCGGGGAGCTGTTTTTT. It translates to CASSFFPRGGKAGELFF.

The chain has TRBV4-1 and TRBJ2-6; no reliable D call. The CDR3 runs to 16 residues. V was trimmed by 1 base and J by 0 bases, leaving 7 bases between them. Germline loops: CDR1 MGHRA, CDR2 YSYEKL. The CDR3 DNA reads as TGCGCCAGCAGCCAAGTCCGGACCTCTGGGGCCAACGTCCTGACTTTC. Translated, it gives CASSQVRTSGANVLTF.

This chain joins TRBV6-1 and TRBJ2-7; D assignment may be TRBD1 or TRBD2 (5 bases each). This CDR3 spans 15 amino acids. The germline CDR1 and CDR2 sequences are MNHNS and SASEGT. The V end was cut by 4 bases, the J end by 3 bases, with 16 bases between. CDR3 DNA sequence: TGTGCCAGCAGTGCCGGGACCGAAGTGATCTACGAGCAGTACTTC. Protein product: CASSAGTEVIYEQYF.

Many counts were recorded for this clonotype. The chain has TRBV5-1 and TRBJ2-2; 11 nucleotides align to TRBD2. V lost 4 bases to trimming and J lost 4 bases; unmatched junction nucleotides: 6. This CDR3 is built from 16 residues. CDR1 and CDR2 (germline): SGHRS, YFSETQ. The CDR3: CASSTTSGSGTGELFF. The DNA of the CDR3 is TGCGCCAGCAGCACAACTAGCGGGAGCGGCACCGGGGAGCTGTTTTTT.

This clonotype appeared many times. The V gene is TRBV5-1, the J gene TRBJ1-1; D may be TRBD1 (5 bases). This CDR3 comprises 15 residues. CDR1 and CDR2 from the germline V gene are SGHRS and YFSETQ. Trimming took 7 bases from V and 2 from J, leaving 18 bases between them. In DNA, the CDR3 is TGCGCCAGCCAACCCCTACAGGAGGGTAACACTGAAGCTTTCTTT. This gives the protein CASQPLQEGNTEAFF.

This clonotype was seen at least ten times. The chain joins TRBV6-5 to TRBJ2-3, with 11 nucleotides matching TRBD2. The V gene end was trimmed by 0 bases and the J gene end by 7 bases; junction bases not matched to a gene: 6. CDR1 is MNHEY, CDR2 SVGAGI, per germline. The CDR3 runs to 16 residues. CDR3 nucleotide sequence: TGTGCCAGCAGTTACTCGACTAGCGGGGCGGTGAATACGCAGTATTTT. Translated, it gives CASSYSTSGAVNTQYF.

The CDR3 region has the DNA TGCGCCAGCAGCCCTACGTGGACAGGGCGTAGGGACACCGGGGAGCTGTTTTTT. The encoded protein is CASSPTWTGRRDTGELFF. The chain recombines TRBV5-1 with TRBJ2-2, with 8 nucleotides matching TRBD1. Germline loops: CDR1 SGHRS, CDR2 YFSETQ. This CDR3 contains 18 residues. J lost 3 bases, V lost 4 bases, and 14 bases had no gene match.

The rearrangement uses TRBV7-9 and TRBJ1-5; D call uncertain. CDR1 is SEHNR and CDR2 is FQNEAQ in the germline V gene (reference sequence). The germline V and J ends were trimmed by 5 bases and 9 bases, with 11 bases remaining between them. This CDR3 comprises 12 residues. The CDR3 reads CASSRDDRPQHF. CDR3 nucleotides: TGTGCCAGCAGCCGGGATGATCGGCCCCAGCATTTT.

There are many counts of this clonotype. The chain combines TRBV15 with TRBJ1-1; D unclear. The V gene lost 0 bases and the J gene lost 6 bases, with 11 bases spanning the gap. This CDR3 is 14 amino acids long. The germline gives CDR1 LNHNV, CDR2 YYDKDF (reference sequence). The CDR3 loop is CATSRDRSSPEAFF. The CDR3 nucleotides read TGTGCCACCAGCAGAGATCGAAGTTCGCCTGAAGCTTTCTTT.